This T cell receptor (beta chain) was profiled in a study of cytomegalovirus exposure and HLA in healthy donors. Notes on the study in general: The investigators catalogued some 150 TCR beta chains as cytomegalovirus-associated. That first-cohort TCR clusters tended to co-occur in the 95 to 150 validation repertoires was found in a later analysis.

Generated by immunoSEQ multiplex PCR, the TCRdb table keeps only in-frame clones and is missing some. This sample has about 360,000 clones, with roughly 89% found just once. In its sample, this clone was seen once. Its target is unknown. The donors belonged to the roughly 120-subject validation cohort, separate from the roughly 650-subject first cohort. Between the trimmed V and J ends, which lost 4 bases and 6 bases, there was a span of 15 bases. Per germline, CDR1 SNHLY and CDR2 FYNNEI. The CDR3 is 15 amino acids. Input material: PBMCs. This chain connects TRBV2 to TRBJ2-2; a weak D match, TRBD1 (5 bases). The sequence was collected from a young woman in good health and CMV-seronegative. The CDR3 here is CASSGGQNVAGELFF. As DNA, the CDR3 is TGTGCCAGCAGTGGTGGACAAAATGTGGCCGGGGAGCTGTTTTTT.